This record concerns one T cell receptor beta chain sequence. Antigen specificity is unknown. These data are taken from a study of cytomegalovirus exposure and HLA in healthy donors. The CDR3 totals 17 residues. V was pared by 6 bases and J by 0 bases, with 19 bases between. Germline lookup yields CDR1 MDHEN and CDR2 SYDVKM. In the PCR, 60 Vbeta and 13 Jbeta primers were used. Authors' analysis steps: A follow-up analysis tallied 60 million to 85 million unique TCR beta chains, some 11 million shared. Using immunoSEQ multiplex PCR, the repertoire was profiled, and TCRdb retains in-frame clones only, with some absent. From that table come the V and J calls and clone size; the DNA was used to work out D and trimming. The sample consists of around 130,000 clones, 65% to 90% of them appearing once. Study conclusions and caveats: Productive rates of about 90% or about 30% were seen for most TCR beta V segments in an earlier analysis. Fewer N-insertions (relative to the approximately 700-donor mean) were reportedly seen in an Asian-associated ancestry cluster in a later analysis.

This rearrangement joins TRBV28 to TRBJ2-3, with D possibly TRBD2 on 6 matching bases. This receptor was taken from a girl aged 2 to 9 in good health and CMV-seronegative. The specimen sequenced was PBMCs. The CDR3 here is CASSKMAGQPSTDTQYF. DNA of the CDR3: TGTGCCAGCAGCAAAATGGCGGGGCAGCCTAGCACAGATACGCAGTATTTT.